This TCR beta chain was identified in a study of cytomegalovirus exposure and HLA in healthy donors. Overall study findings and caveats: The majority of TCR sequences were rare, yet some public TCRs appeared in many donors.

Vbeta (60) and Jbeta (13) primers were used in the PCR. Only in-frame clones appear in the TCRdb table, and some are missing; sequencing was by immunoSEQ multiplex PCR. This table holds about 98,000 clones, approximately 77% found once. Comments on this clone: Antigen specificity is unknown.

This CDR3 spans 16 amino acids. The germline V gene encodes CDR1 SQVTM and CDR2 ANQGSEA. V lost 0 bases, J lost 3 bases, and 15 bases lay in between. Specimen: PBMCs. This clonotype was sampled from a male donor in good health and CMV-seropositive. The gene calls are TRBV29-1 and TRBJ2-1, with D maybe TRBD2 (6 bases). CDR3 loop: CSVEDRETSYYNEQFF. The CDR3 nucleotides read TGCAGCGTTGAAGATCGAGAGACTAGTTACTACAATGAGCAGTTCTTC.